The next 19 T cell receptor beta chains were all read from a single sample in a study of blood T cells in healthy people across ages. Sample-barcoded 5' priming and a J-beta primer mix drove a second PCR of roughly 6 to 12 cycles. In TCRdb, the 5' RACE reads were re-called with MiXCR into one record per CDR3 protein. The sample records 630,000 or so distinct CDR3 sequences, approximately 30% being singletons. The sample was blood. Receptors were obtained from a woman aged 80 or over in good health.

This clonotype was observed a few times. This sequence joins TRBV7-8 and TRBJ1-1; D call uncertain. With 0 bases removed from V and 4 bases from J, the gap between germline ends came to 12 bases. The CDR3 covers 15 residues. Per the germline V gene, CDR1 is SGHVS and CDR2 is FQNEAQ. CDR3: CASSLASLIGTEAFF. CDR3 DNA: TGTGCCAGCAGCTTAGCGAGTTTAATAGGCACTGAAGCTTTCTTT.

This clonotype was seen ten or more times. The chain uses TRBV20-1 and TRBJ2-3; TRBD1 aligns across 8 bases. Germline V gene lookup returns CDR1 DFQATT and CDR2 SNEGSKA (reference sequence). The CDR3 is 14 residues long. The trim removed 2 bases at V and 4 bases at J, leaving 5 bases unmatched. CDR3 sequence (DNA): TGCAGTGCTAGAAGGACAGGGTCCGCAGATACGCAGTATTTT. It is translated as CSARRTGSADTQYF.

Only a few counts were recorded for this clonotype. The CDR3 loop is CASSSFGGGTEAFF. The CDR3 DNA is TGTGCCAGCAGCTCCTTTGGGGGCGGCACTGAAGCTTTCTTT. The chain has TRBV7-9 and TRBJ1-1, with D maybe TRBD1 (6 bases). The length of the CDR3 is 14 residues. V lost 4 bases, J lost 4 bases, and 13 bases lay in between. The germline CDR1 and CDR2 sequences are SEHNR and FQNEAQ (reference sequence).

Many counts were recorded for this clonotype. The rearrangement uses TRBV11-2 and TRBJ2-7; TRBD1 agrees at 9 bases. The CDR3 extends over 14 amino acids. Germline loops: CDR1 SGHAT, CDR2 FQNNGV. With 5 bases clipped from V and 4 bases from J, the junction kept 6 bases outside the gene matches. The CDR3 DNA is TGTGCCAGCAGCATGGGACAGGGTACATACGAGCAGTACTTC. This sequence encodes CASSMGQGTYEQYF.

Ten or more counts support this clonotype. This chain uses TRBV6-5 with TRBJ2-5; the D is unclear. The germline V gene encodes CDR1 MNHEY and CDR2 SVGAGI. Between the trimmed V and J ends, which lost 0 bases and 4 bases, there was a span of 6 bases. This CDR3 comprises 13 residues. The CDR3 reads CASSYSERETQYF. In nucleotides, the CDR3 is TGTGCCAGCAGTTACTCGGAACGAGAGACCCAGTACTTC.

Ten or more counts support this clonotype. The V and J genes are TRBV4-2 and TRBJ2-7; 8 bases agree with TRBD2. The CDR3 covers 16 residues. The V and J ends lost 1 base and 4 bases, in that order; junction bases with no gene match: 9. Germline CDR1 is LGHNA and CDR2 is YNFKEQ. The CDR3 nucleotides read TGTGCCAGCAGCCAAGCAGCCGGGGGGGGGCAATACGAGCAGTACTTC. Translated: CASSQAAGGGQYEQYF.

Details on this clonotype: At one of its ends the junction is not consistent with the germline gene, which may arise from a read error. V gene TRBV30 combines with J gene TRBJ2-5; 9 nucleotides match TRBD2. Germline CDR1 is GTSNPN and CDR2 is SVGIG (reference sequence). CDR3 length: 13 amino acids. The CDR3 nucleotides read TGTACCTGGAGTGAGGGGCTAGCGGGGAGTGGGTACTTC. It encodes CTWSEGLAGSGYF.

This clonotype was picked up many times. The rearrangement joins TRBV7-9 to TRBJ1-1; D gene ambiguous. Trimming took off 6 bases at V and 3 bases at J, with 11 bases between the two ends. Germline V gene data show CDR1 as SEHNR and CDR2 as FQNEAQ (reference sequence). This CDR3 region has 13 residues. In nucleotides, the CDR3 is TGTGCCAGCAGTGGACGGTCGGACACTGAAGCTTTCTTT. Its protein is CASSGRSDTEAFF.

This clonotype was seen at least ten times. V usage is TRBV3-1 and J usage is TRBJ2-3; D is unclear. V lost 0 bases and J 7 bases, leaving 14 bases between the germline ends. Germline V CDR1 and CDR2: LGHDT, YNNKEL (reference sequence). This CDR3 is 15 amino acids long. CDR3 loop: CASSQDHGPANTQYF. CDR3 nucleotide sequence: TGTGCCAGCAGCCAAGATCACGGCCCGGCAAATACGCAGTATTTT.

This clonotype occurred a few times. The chain couples TRBV25-1 to TRBJ1-4; D call uncertain. Trimming removed 6 bases from V and 4 bases from J, with 12 bases in between. The CDR3 extends over 14 amino acids. The V gene's germline CDR1 is MGHDK and CDR2 SYGVNS. The CDR3 region is CASRGYFGNEKLFF. CDR3 bases: TGTGCCAGCAGAGGGTACTTTGGTAATGAAAAACTGTTTTTT.

This clonotype showed up many times. Germline is not matched at one junction end, which may reflect a read error. The genes are TRBV7-2 and TRBJ2-5; no firm D call. Germline V CDR1 and CDR2: SGHTA, FQGNSA. The CDR3 covers 14 residues. The DNA of the CDR3 is TGTGCCAGCAGCTTAGATGGGCCCCAAGGGACCCAGTACTTC. It codes for CASSLDGPQGTQYF.

This clonotype was found many times. The chain recombines TRBV5-1 with TRBJ2-7; either TRBD1 or TRBD2 may supply D (5 bases each). The V end lost 9 bases, the J end lost 3 bases, and 16 bases lay between the germline ends. The CDR3 spans 13 residues. CDR1 is SGHRS and CDR2 is YFSETQ in the germline V gene. The CDR3 loop is CATSRDGIYEQYF. The DNA of the CDR3 is TGCGCCACCTCCCGGGACGGAATCTACGAGCAGTACTTC.

This clonotype has at least ten counts. This rearrangement joins TRBV20-1 to TRBJ1-1; D is unclear. The germline CDR1 and CDR2 sequences are DFQATT and SNEGSKA (reference sequence). V was cut by 5 bases and J by 1 base, with 20 bases left in between. The CDR3 consists of 16 residues. CDR3 sequence (DNA): TGCAGTGCTGCCAGCCCGGCACCCGGAACGAACACTGAAGCTTTCTTT. It is translated as CSAASPAPGTNTEAFF.

This clonotype was picked up one time. The V gene is TRBV28, the J gene TRBJ1-5; possibly TRBD1 for D (5 bases). The V and J ends lost 3 bases and 6 bases respectively, with 9 bases between them. The germline CDR1 and CDR2 sequences are MDHEN and SYDVKM. CDR3 size: 13 residues. CDR3 amino acids: CASSLGGAQPQHF. The CDR3 nucleotides read TGTGCCAGCAGTTTGGGAGGGGCTCAGCCCCAGCATTTT.

This clonotype showed up just once. This chain links TRBV7-2 with TRBJ1-3, with D possibly TRBD1 on 6 matching bases. The V gene's germline CDR1 is SGHTA and CDR2 FQGNSA. The length of the CDR3 is 15 residues. V gave up 5 bases and J gave up 4 bases, with 15 bases separating them. The CDR3 here is CASSPGQPRGNTIYF. The CDR3 DNA sequence: TGTGCCAGCAGCCCCGGACAGCCGAGGGGAAACACCATATATTTT.

This clonotype was seen at least ten times. This chain joins TRBV5-1 and TRBJ2-5; D is possibly TRBD2 (5 bases). Trimming pared 0 bases from V and 1 base from J, leaving 16 bases between. The length of the CDR3 is 17 residues. Per germline, CDR1 SGHRS and CDR2 YFSETQ. The chain's CDR3 is CASSLGPTGTSQETQYF. The CDR3 DNA sequence: TGCGCCAGCAGCTTGGGTCCTACGGGAACCTCCCAAGAGACCCAGTACTTC.

The chain joins TRBV9 to TRBJ2-2; D gene uncertain. CDR3 length: 14 amino acids. Germline CDR1 reads SGDLS; CDR2 reads YYNGEE. V was pared by 0 bases and J by 3 bases, with 6 bases between. The DNA for the CDR3 is TGTGCCAGCAGCGTAGCCCCCTACACCGGGGAGCTGTTTTTT. Translating it yields CASSVAPYTGELFF.

The chain joins TRBV10-3 to TRBJ2-1; D is uncertain. The end of the DNA is better explained by TRBJ2-7, so the J call may be wrong. Per germline, CDR1 ENHRY and CDR2 SYGVKD. The length of the CDR3 is 15 residues. Here the CDR3 DNA reads TGTGCCATCAGTGGGAATAAGATATTTTACAATGAGCAGTACTTC. It translates to CAISGNKIFYNEQYF.

This clonotype was recorded many times. One junction end does not reproduce the germline sequence, and a read error may be involved. V usage is TRBV7-2 and J usage is TRBJ2-1; 8 nucleotides line up with TRBD2. The germline CDR1 and CDR2 sequences are SGHTA and FQGNSA. The CDR3 length is 14 residues. The CDR3 sequence: CASSRGGPYNEQFF. The CDR3 nucleotides read TGCGCCAGCAGCCGGGGGGGCCCTTACAATGAGCAGTTCTTC.